The table lists the clone carrying this T cell receptor (beta chain) with many counts. These data are taken from a study of T cells in Graves' hyperthyroidism and ophthalmopathy. The investigators amplified TCR beta CDR3 regions from RNA transcripts. The HTBI primer set was used in a first-round RT-PCR of the TCR CDR3. Each CDR3 protein is one row after TCRdb ran MiXCR on the multiplex PCR reads. Of hundreds of thousands of distinct CDR3 sequences in the sample, about 12% were seen once. In germline, CDR1 is SGHTA, CDR2 FQGNSA. The ends lost 5 bases at V and 2 bases at J; junction bases unmatched: 8. This CDR3 has 17 residues.

This TCR was recovered from a woman aged 18-29 years with Graves' hyperthyroidism. Material: blood. The V gene is TRBV7-2, the J gene TRBJ2-6; TRBD1 matches 8 bases. The chain's CDR3 is CASSLSQGAAGANVLTF. The CDR3, as DNA: TGTGCCAGCAGCCTTTCCCAGGGGGCGGCTGGGGCCAACGTCCTGACTTTC.